A selection of T cell receptor beta chains follows, all from one sample in a study of CD8 T cells in Susac syndrome. MiXCR, applied by TCRdb to the immunoSEQ multiplex PCR reads, yields one record per CDR3 protein. The data hold 95,000 to 150,000 distinct CDR3 sequences, with 94% observed a single time. Sequences were obtained from CD4+ T cells from PBMCs. The source of these receptors is a human donor in good health. Each CDR3 is given with its conserved first and last residue. A D gene is named only where the DNA matches it firmly. The size field is filled for only some rows; it gives once, few, many or a size class.

V	size	D	J	DNA	CDR3
TRBV5-6	NA	NA	TRBJ2-2	TGTGCCAGCAGCTTGGGGATTGGGAACACCGGGGAGCTGTTTTTT	CASSLGIGNTGELFF
TRBV28	once	NA	TRBJ1-2	TGTGCCAGCAGGCCCAGTAACTATGGCTACACCTTC	CASRPSNYGYTF
TRBV27	NA	TRBD2	TRBJ2-7	TGTGCCAGCAGTCCATTTCCGGAGACTAGCGGACGCTACGAGCAGTACTTC	CASSPFPETSGRYEQYF
TRBV18	few	TRBD2	TRBJ2-7	TGTGCCAGCTCACCCGGGACTAGCGGGTACGAGCAGTACTTC	CASSPGTSGYEQYF
TRBV7-9	NA	TRBD2	TRBJ2-1	TGTGCCAGCAGCGGGACTATCGCCTCCTACAATGAGCAGTTCTTC	CASSGTIASYNEQFF
TRBV5-4	NA	NA	TRBJ2-6	TGTGCCAGCAGCTCATTGGACGGGGCCAACGTCCTGACTTTC	CASSSLDGANVLTF
TRBV20-1	NA	TRBD2	TRBJ2-1	TGCAGTGCGAGAGGACTAGCGGGAGGGGAAGAGCAGTTCTTC	CSARGLAGGEEQFF
TRBV14	NA	NA	TRBJ2-3	TGTGCCAGCAGCCCAGGGGGGACACGCACAGATACGCAGTATTTT	CASSPGGTRTDTQYF
TRBV6-5	NA	NA	TRBJ2-1	TGTGCCAGCAGTTCCGGGACTCCTATCAATGAGCAGTTCTTC	CASSSGTPINEQFF
TRBV15	once	NA	TRBJ1-5	TGTGCCACCAGCAGGGACCCCGGCAATCAGCCCCAGCATTTT	CATSRDPGNQPQHF
TRBV30	NA	NA	TRBJ1-5	TGTGCCTGGAGTGTGAGAGGAGGGGATCAGCCCCAGCATTTT	CAWSVRGGDQPQHF
TRBV7-8	NA	TRBD1	TRBJ1-5	TGTGCCAGCAGCTTCGGACAGGCCAATCAGCCCCAGCATTTT	CASSFGQANQPQHF
TRBV20-1	NA	NA	TRBJ2-1	TGCAGTGCTCCCCGGGTCGGGGCAAAGACAACATACAATGAGCAGTTCTTC	CSAPRVGAKTTYNEQFF
TRBV12-3/TRBV12-4	NA	TRBD1	TRBJ1-2	TGTGCCAGCAGTCAGGGGGCAGGGATCTATGGCTACACCTTC	CASSQGAGIYGYTF
TRBV7-2	NA	TRBD1	TRBJ2-1	TGTGCCAGCAGCCCTGACAGGGAAGCCTACAATGAGCAGTTCTTC	CASSPDREAYNEQFF